A selection of T cell receptor beta chains follows, all from one sample in a study of blood T cell repertoires in COVID-19. TCRdb's table, derived via immunoSEQ multiplex PCR, lists solely in-frame clones and lacks some. Of about 110,000 clones listed, approximately 68% are singletons. Sample: peripheral blood. The receptor set was obtained from a woman aged 60 to 75 with acute or convalescent COVID-19. Each CDR3 is given with its conserved first and last residue. D genes are given only for firm matches. Clone size is not always given. Where it is, it says once, few, many or a class for expanded clones.

>TRBV7-2|TRBD1|.|TRBJ1-2
TGTGCCAGCAGCTCGCGGGATACAGGGGGCTTAACTGGCTACACCTTC
CASSSRDTGGLTGYTF
>TRBV6-5|.|.|TRBJ1-4
TGTGCCAGCAGTTCACCGGGGGGCGCGACTAATGAAAAACTGTTTTTT
CASSSPGGATNEKLFF
>TRBV19|.|.|TRBJ2-7
TGTGCCAGTAGGCGGACTCTCGCCTCCTACGAGCAGTACTTC
CASRRTLASYEQYF
>TRBV6-5|TRBD1|.|TRBJ1-4
TGTGCCAGCAGCTACCGGGACAGAGATGAAAAACTGTTTTTT
CASSYRDRDEKLFF
>TRBV3-1/TRBV3-2|.|few|TRBJ1-3
TGTGCCAGCAGCCAAGACGTCCTATCTGGAAACACCATATATTTT
CASSQDVLSGNTIYF
>TRBV2|.|once|TRBJ1-2
TGTGCCAGCAGTGGGCTCGGGGGGACCGAGGGCTACACCTTC
CASSGLGGTEGYTF
>TRBV5-1|TRBD1|.|TRBJ1-1
TGCGCCAGCAGCTTAACAGGGGTGAACACTGAAGCTTTCTTT
CASSLTGVNTEAFF
>TRBV4-1|TRBD2|.|TRBJ2-7
TGCGCCAGCAGCCGAGACGGGACTAGCGGCTACGAGCAGTACTTC
CASSRDGTSGYEQYF
>TRBV18|.|.|TRBJ2-2
TGTGCCAGCTACCCGCCCCAGGGACTTAACACCGGGGAGCTGTTTTTT
CASYPPQGLNTGELFF
>TRBV11-2|TRBD1|.|TRBJ1-3
TGTGCCAGCAGCTTAGAACGGACAGGTTCTGGAAACACCATATATTTT
CASSLERTGSGNTIYF
>TRBV7-9|.|few|TRBJ1-2
TGTGCCAGCAGCTCAGCTCAGGCAAAGACAGTGATCTATGGCTACACCTTC
CASSSAQAKTVIYGYTF
>TRBV18|TRBD1|.|TRBJ1-6
TGTGCCAGCTCGCCGTGGGGGACAGATAATTCACCCCTCCACTTT
CASSPWGTDNSPLHF
>TRBV5-1|TRBD1|once|TRBJ2-5
TGCGCCAGCAAACCCCGGGGGACAGGGGAAGAGACCCAGTACTTC
CASKPRGTGEETQYF
>TRBV18|.|.|TRBJ1-1
TGTGCCAGCTCGCAAAGAGGAGGGACTGAAGCTTTCTTT
CASSQRGGTEAFF
>TRBV5-4|TRBD1|.|TRBJ1-2
TGTGCCAGCAGCTCCCGGGACAGAGGCTACACCTTC
CASSSRDRGYTF
>TRBV6-1|.|.|TRBJ2-1
TGTGCCAGCAGTGAAGTATTTGGGGGGGAGCAGTTCTTC
CASSEVFGGEQFF
>TRBV18|.|medium-sized|TRBJ1-2
TGTGCCAGCTCACCACGGGCATTGATCGACGCTAACTATGGCTACACCTTC
CASSPRALIDANYGYTF
>TRBV27|TRBD1|.|TRBJ1-6
TGTGCCAGCAGGCGGACAGGGGGCTCCTATAATTCACCCCTCCACTTT
CASRRTGGSYNSPLHF
>TRBV15|TRBD1|few|TRBJ1-6
TGTGCCACCAGCAGAGACAGCGTTTACAGGGGTAATTCACCCCTCCACTTT
CATSRDSVYRGNSPLHF
>TRBV18|TRBD1|.|TRBJ1-2
TGTGCCAGCTCACCAAGGACAGGGAATGGCTACACCTTC
CASSPRTGNGYTF
>TRBV4-3|.|.|TRBJ1-2
TGCGCCAGCAGCCAAGATGGCGGGAAAAACTATGGCTACACCTTC
CASSQDGGKNYGYTF
>TRBV28|TRBD1|.|TRBJ1-5
TGTGCCAGCAGGCGGTTCGGGGGACAGGGAAGCAATCAGCCCCAGCATTTT
CASRRFGGQGSNQPQHF
>TRBV9|.|.|TRBJ2-6
TGTGCCAGCAGCGTTCTCGGAGCCTCTGGGGCCAACGTCCTGACTTTC
CASSVLGASGANVLTF
>TRBV18|.|.|TRBJ1-1
TGTGCCAGCTCACCCATGACAGGAAAGAACACTGAAGCTTTCTTT
CASSPMTGKNTEAFF
>TRBV4-3|.|few|TRBJ1-1
TGCGCCAGCAGCCAAGGTCGGGTGGGCACTGAAGCTTTCTTT
CASSQGRVGTEAFF
>TRBV2|.|.|TRBJ1-5
TGTGCCAGCAGAGAAAATCGTGGCAATCAGCCCCAGCATTTT
CASRENRGNQPQHF
>TRBV5-1|.|.|TRBJ1-1
TGCGCCAGCAGCTCCGGCCCGGGGACTGAAGCTTTCTTT
CASSSGPGTEAFF